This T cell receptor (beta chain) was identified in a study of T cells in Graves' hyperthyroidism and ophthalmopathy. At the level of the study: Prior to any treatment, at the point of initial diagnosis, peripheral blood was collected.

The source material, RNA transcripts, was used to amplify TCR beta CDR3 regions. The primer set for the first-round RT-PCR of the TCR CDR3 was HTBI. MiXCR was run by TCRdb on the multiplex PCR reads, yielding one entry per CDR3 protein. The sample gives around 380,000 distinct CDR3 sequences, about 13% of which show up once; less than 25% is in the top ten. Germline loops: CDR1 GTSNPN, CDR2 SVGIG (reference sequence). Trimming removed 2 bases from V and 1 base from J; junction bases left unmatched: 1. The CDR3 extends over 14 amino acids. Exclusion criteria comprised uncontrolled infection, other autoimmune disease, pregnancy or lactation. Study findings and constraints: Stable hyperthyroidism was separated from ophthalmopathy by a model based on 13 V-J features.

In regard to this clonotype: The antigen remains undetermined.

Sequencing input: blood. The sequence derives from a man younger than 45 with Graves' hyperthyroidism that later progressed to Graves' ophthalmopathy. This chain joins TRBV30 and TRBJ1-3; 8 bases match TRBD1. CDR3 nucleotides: TGTGCCTGGAGTCGGACAGGGTCTGGAAACACCATATATTTT. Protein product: CAWSRTGSGNTIYF.